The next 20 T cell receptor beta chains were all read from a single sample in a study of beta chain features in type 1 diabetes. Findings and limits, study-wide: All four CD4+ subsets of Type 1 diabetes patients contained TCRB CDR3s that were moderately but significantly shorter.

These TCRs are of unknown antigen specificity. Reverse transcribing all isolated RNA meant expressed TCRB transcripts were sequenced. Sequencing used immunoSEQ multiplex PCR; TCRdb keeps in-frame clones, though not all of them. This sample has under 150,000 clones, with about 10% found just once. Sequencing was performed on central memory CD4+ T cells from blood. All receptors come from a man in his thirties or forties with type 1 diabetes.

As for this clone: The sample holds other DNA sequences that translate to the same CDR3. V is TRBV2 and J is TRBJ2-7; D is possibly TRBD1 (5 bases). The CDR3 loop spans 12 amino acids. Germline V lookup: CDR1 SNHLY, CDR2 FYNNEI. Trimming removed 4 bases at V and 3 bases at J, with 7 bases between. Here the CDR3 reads CASSGDSYEQYF. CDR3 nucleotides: TGTGCCAGCAGTGGAGACAGCTACGAGCAGTACTTC.

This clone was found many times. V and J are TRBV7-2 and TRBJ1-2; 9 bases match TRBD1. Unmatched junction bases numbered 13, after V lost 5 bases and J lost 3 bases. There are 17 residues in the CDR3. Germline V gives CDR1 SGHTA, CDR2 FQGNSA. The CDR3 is CASSLGTGLPRDYGYTF. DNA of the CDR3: TGTGCCAGCAGCCTTGGGACAGGGCTCCCCCGGGACTATGGCTACACCTTC.

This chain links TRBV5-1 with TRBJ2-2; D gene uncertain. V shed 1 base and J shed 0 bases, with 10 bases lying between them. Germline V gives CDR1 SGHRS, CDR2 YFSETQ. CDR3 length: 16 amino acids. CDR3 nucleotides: TGCGCCAGCAGCTTGCGAGTCGCCGCGAACACCGGGGAGCTGTTTTTT. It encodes CASSLRVAANTGELFF.

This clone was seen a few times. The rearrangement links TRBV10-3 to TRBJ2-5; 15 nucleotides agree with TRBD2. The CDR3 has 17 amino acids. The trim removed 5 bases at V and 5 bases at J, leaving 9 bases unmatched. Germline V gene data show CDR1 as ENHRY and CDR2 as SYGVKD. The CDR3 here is CAISPGTSGGFGETQYF. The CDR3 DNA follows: TGTGCCATCAGTCCCGGGACTAGCGGGGGGTTCGGTGAGACCCAGTACTTC.

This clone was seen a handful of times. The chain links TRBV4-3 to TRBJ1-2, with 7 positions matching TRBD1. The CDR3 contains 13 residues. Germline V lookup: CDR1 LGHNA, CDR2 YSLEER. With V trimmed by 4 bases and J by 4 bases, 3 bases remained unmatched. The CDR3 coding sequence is TGCGCCAGCAGCCGACAGGGAGGCTATGGCTACACCTTC. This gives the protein CASSRQGGYGYTF.

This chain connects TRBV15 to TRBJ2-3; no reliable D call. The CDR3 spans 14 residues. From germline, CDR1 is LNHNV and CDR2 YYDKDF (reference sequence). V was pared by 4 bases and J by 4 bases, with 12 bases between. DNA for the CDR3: TGTGCCACCAGCATAAATGGTGGAGCAGATACGCAGTATTTT. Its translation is CATSINGGADTQYF.

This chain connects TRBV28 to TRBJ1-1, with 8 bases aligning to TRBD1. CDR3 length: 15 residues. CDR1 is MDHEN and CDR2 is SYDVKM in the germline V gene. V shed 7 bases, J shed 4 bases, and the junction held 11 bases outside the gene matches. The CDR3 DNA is TGTGCCAGCACCGACCCAGGGGGCGCGAGCACTGAAGCTTTCTTT. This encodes CASTDPGGASTEAFF. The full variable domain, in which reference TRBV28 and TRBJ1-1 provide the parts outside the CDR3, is DVKVTQSSRYLVKRTGEKVFLECVQDMDHENMFWYRQDPGLGLRLIYFSYDVKMKEKGDIPEGYSVSREKKERFSLILESASTNQTSMYLCASTDPGGASTEAFFGQGTRLTVV.

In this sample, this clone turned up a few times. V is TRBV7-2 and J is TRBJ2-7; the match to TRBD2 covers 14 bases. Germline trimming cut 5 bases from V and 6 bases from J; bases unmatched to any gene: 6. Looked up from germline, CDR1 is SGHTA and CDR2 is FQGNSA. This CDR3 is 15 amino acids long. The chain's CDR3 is CASSGKGLAGVEQYF. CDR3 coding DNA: TGTGCCAGCAGCGGGAAGGGACTAGCGGGGGTCGAGCAGTACTTC.

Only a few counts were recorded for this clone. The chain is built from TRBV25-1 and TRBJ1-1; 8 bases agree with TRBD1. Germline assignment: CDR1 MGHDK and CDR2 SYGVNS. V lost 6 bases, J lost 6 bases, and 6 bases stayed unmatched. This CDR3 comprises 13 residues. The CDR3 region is CASSQGAGAEAFF. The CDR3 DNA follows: TGTGCCAGCAGCCAGGGGGCGGGTGCTGAAGCTTTCTTT.

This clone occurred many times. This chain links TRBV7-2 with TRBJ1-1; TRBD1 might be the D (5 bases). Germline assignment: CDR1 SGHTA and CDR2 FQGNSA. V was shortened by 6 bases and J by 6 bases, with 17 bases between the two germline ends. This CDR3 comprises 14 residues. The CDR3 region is CASRGSGGNAEAFF. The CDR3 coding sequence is TGTGCCAGCAGGGGCTCGGGGGGGAATGCTGAAGCTTTCTTT.

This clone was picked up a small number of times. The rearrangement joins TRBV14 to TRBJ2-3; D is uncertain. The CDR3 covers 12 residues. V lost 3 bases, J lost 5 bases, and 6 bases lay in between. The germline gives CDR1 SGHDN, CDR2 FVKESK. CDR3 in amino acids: CASSQLGDTQYF. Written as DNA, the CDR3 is TGTGCCAGCAGCCAGCTCGGAGATACGCAGTATTTT.

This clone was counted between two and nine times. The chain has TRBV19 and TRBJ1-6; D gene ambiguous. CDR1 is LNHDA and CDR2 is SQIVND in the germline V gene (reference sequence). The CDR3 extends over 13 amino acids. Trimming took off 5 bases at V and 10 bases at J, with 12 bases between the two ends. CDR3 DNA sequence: TGTGCCAGTAGTTTCCCAGACGGGTCACCCCTCCACTTT. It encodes CASSFPDGSPLHF. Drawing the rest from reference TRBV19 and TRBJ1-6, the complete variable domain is DGGITQSPKYLFRKEGQNVTLSCEQNLNHDAMYWYRQDPGQGLRLIYYSQIVNDFQKGDIAEGYSVSREKKESFPLTVTSAQKNPTAFYLCASSFPDGSPLHFGNGTRLTVT.

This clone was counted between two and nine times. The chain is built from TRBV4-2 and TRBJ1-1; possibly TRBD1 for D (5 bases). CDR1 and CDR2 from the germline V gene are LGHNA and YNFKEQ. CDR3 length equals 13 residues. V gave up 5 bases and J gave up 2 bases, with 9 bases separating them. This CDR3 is CASSFDSNTEAFF. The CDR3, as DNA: TGTGCCAGCAGCTTTGACAGTAACACTGAAGCTTTCTTT.

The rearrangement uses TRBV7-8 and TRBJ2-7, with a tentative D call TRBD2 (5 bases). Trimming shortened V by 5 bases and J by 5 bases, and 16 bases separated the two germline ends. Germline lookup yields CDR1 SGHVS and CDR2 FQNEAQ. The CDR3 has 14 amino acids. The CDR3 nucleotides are TGTGCCAGCAGCCCCCAGGAGGTTATGCACGAGCAGTACTTC. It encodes CASSPQEVMHEQYF.

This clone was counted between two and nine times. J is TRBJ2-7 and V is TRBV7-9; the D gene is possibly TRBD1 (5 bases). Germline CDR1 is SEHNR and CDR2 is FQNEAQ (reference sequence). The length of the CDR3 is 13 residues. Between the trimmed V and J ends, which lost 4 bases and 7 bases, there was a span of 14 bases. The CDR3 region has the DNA TGTGCCAGCAGCTCGACACCAGGGTTAGAGCAGTACTTC. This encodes CASSSTPGLEQYF.

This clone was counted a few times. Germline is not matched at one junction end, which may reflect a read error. CDR3 sequence: CASSLEQGASNF. In nucleotides, the CDR3 is TGTGCCAGCAGCTTAGAACAGGGCGCGTCAAATTTT. The chain is built from TRBV7-9 and TRBJ2-3; D possibly corresponds to TRBD1 (6 bases). The CDR3 runs 12 residues. Germline CDR1 SEHNR, CDR2 FQNEAQ (reference sequence).

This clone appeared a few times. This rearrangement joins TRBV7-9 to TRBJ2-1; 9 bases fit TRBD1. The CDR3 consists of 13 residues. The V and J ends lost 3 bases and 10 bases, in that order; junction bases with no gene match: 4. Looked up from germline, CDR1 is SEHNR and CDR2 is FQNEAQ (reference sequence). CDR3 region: CASSLDGTGEQFF. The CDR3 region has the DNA TGTGCCAGCAGCTTGGATGGGACAGGGGAGCAGTTCTTC. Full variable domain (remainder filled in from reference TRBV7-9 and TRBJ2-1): DTGVSQNPRHKITKRGQNVTFRCDPISEHNRLYWYRQTLGQGPEFLTYFQNEAQLEKSRLLSDRFSAERPKGSFSTLEIQRTEQGDSAMYLCASSLDGTGEQFFGPGTRLTVL.

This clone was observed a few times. The CDR3 protein is CASSIVGGRETQYF. CDR3 nucleotides: TGTGCCAGCAGCATTGTTGGGGGCCGGGAGACCCAGTACTTC. The chain joins TRBV7-9 to TRBJ2-5; a weak D match, TRBD1 (6 bases). CDR1 and CDR2 (germline): SEHNR, FQNEAQ (reference sequence). CDR3 length equals 14 residues. V lost 5 bases and J 5 bases, leaving 15 bases between the germline ends.

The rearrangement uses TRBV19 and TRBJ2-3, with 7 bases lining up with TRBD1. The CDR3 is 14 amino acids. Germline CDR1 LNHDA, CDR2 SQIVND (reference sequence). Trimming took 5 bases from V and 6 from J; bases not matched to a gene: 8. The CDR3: CASSRQGPLDTQYF. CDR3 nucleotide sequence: TGTGCCAGTAGTCGACAGGGCCCCTTGGATACGCAGTATTTT.

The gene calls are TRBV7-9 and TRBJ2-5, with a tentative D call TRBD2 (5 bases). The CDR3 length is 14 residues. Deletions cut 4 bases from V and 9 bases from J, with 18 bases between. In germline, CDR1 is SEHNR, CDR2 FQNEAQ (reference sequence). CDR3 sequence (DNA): TGTGCCAGCAGCTCTGGACGGTTCGCCGGGGCCCAGTACTTC. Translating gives CASSSGRFAGAQYF.